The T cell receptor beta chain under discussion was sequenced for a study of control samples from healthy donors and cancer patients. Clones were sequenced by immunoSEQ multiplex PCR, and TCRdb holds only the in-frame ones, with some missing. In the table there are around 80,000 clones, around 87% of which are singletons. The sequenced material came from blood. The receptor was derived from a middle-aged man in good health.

The DNA of the CDR3 is TGCGCCAGCAGCCAAGATCTCGGGGGGATGAATGAAAAACTGTTTTTT. It is translated as CASSQDLGGMNEKLFF. The chain recombines TRBV4-3 with TRBJ1-4; D may be TRBD1 (5 bases). The V gene's germline CDR1 is LGHNA and CDR2 YSLEER. This CDR3 spans 16 amino acids. V was cut by 0 bases and J by 5 bases, with 13 bases left in between.